Below are 17 T cell receptor beta chains sequenced from a single sample in a study of CD8+ T cells in alopecia areata. Investigators isolated RNA and reverse transcribed it into cDNA to act as the sequencing template. Measured with immunoSEQ multiplex PCR; TCRdb has only the in-frame clones, and not every one. The data contain some 160,000 clones, less than 75% of them singletons. The sequenced sample was CD8+ T cells sorted from blood. These receptors were taken from a human donor in good health.

The genes are TRBV4-2 and TRBJ1-1; weak D call: TRBD1 (5 bases). The germline V gene has CDR1 LGHNA and CDR2 YNFKEQ. This CDR3 contains 16 residues. Trimming took off 1 base at V and 4 bases at J, with 16 bases between the two ends. CDR3 sequence reads: CASSQAEQVDSTEAFF. In DNA, the CDR3 is TGTGCCAGCAGCCAAGCGGAACAGGTTGACAGCACTGAAGCTTTCTTT.

V usage is TRBV27 and J usage is TRBJ2-5; weak D call: TRBD2 (6 bases). The DNA end favors TRBJ2-7, so the J call may be wrong. The CDR3 has 15 amino acids. The germline gives CDR1 MNHEY, CDR2 SMNVEV (reference sequence). The CDR3 region has the DNA TGTGCCAGCAGCCCGGGGACTCCCTCTGGGTACGAGCAGTACTTC. Protein: CASSPGTPSGYEQYF.

The chain uses TRBV25-1 and TRBJ2-5, with no clear D. The germline gives CDR1 MGHDK, CDR2 SYGVNS. Trimming removed 6 bases from V and 2 bases from J, with 1 base in between. This CDR3 spans 10 amino acids. The CDR3 nucleotides read TGTGCCAGCAGACAAGAGACCCAGTACTTC. It codes for CASRQETQYF. Together with reference TRBV25-1 and TRBJ2-5, the CDR3 gives the full variable domain: EADIYQTPRYLVIGTGKKITLECSQTMGHDKMYWYQQDPGMELHLIHYSYGVNSTEKGDLSSESTVSRIRTEHFPLTLESARPSHTSQYLCASRQETQYFGPGTRLLVL.

The rearrangement uses TRBV29-1 and TRBJ2-2; D not certain. Germline CDR1 is SQVTM and CDR2 is ANQGSEA. The CDR3 contains 12 residues. The V gene lost 4 bases and the J gene lost 3 bases, with 6 bases spanning the gap. The CDR3 nucleotides are TGCAGCGTTGTGCCAGACACCGGGGAGCTGTTTTTT. This translates into CSVVPDTGELFF.

The V and J genes are TRBV6-1 and TRBJ1-4; D not resolved. CDR1 is MNHNS and CDR2 is SASEGT in the germline V gene. The CDR3 is made up of 15 amino acids. Trimming took 1 base from V and 8 from J, leaving 14 bases between them. The CDR3 sequence is CASSEEIVSREKLFF. The DNA of the CDR3 is TGTGCCAGCAGTGAAGAGATCGTCAGTAGGGAAAAACTGTTTTTT.

The rearrangement uses TRBV9 and TRBJ2-3; TRBD2 aligns across 9 bases. V trimming: 3 bases; J trimming: 2 bases; junction bases outside the gene matches: 7. The CDR3 length is 16 residues. Germline CDR1 and CDR2: SGDLS and YYNGEE. CDR3 sequence: CASSGSSGSVTDTQYF. The DNA of the CDR3 is TGTGCCAGCAGCGGGAGTAGCGGGAGCGTCACAGATACGCAGTATTTT.

This clone was counted a single time. The CDR3 protein is CASSKGDRMTEAFF. The CDR3, as DNA: TGTGCCAGCAGCAAAGGGGACAGGATGACTGAAGCTTTCTTT. The V gene is TRBV5-6, the J gene TRBJ1-1, with TRBD1 matching over 8 bases. The V gene's germline CDR1 is SGHDT and CDR2 YYEEEE. The CDR3 runs 14 residues. V dropped 4 bases and J dropped 5; count of bases not matched to a gene: 7.

This chain joins TRBV11-2 and TRBJ2-7, with D perhaps TRBD2 (6 bases). The V gene's germline CDR1 is SGHAT and CDR2 FQNNGV. This CDR3 comprises 13 residues. Trimming shortened V by 4 bases and J by 3 bases, and 10 bases separated the two germline ends. Here the CDR3 reads CASSWTTLYEQYF. The CDR3 coding sequence is TGTGCCAGCAGCTGGACTACCCTCTACGAGCAGTACTTC.

This clone was seen more than once but under ten times. The chain is built from TRBV4-1 and TRBJ1-3; 7 bases agree with TRBD1. The ends lost 0 bases at V and 8 bases at J; junction bases unmatched: 1. The CDR3 has 13 residues. Per germline, CDR1 MGHRA and CDR2 YSYEKL. CDR3 nucleotides: TGCGCCAGCAGCCAAGATCAGGGGGACACCATATATTTT. It translates to CASSQDQGDTIYF.

There are a few counts of this clone. The chain employs TRBV5-6 and TRBJ2-5; no clear D. Germline loops: CDR1 SGHDT, CDR2 YYEEEE. The V gene lost 1 base and the J gene lost 7 bases, with 20 bases spanning the gap. This CDR3 is built from 16 residues. CDR3 in DNA: TGTGCCAGCAGCTTGAAAGGCGCGTTCTCCGAAGGGACCCAGTACTTC. Residues: CASSLKGAFSEGTQYF.

The chain has TRBV7-9 and TRBJ2-1, with 8 nucleotides matching TRBD2. The CDR3 runs to 15 residues. Germline lookup yields CDR1 SEHNR and CDR2 FQNEAQ (reference sequence). With 4 bases clipped from V and 5 bases from J, the junction kept 7 bases outside the gene matches. The CDR3 nucleotides are TGTGCCAGCAGCTCACTGCGGGGGGCTCACAATGAGCAGTTCTTC. It is translated as CASSSLRGAHNEQFF.

The V call is TRBV5-4, the J call TRBJ2-5; D gene unclear. The CDR3 contains 13 residues. Trimming stripped 1 base from V and 5 bases from J, with 9 bases between. Germline V CDR1 and CDR2: SGHNT, YYREEE (reference sequence). The CDR3 bases are TGTGCCAGCAGCTTGCTTGGAGAGGAGACCCAGTACTTC. Protein sequence: CASSLLGEETQYF.

V gene TRBV11-2 combines with J gene TRBJ2-1; D remains unclear. In germline, CDR1 is SGHAT, CDR2 FQNNGV. Trimming pared 1 base from V and 8 bases from J, leaving 9 bases between. The CDR3 length is 13 residues. This CDR3 is CASSLGAMDEQFF. The CDR3 coding sequence is TGTGCCAGCAGCTTAGGGGCGATGGATGAGCAGTTCTTC.

This clone has just a few counts. This chain joins TRBV29-1 and TRBJ1-1, with D maybe TRBD1 (6 bases). Germline V gene sequence: CDR1 SQVTM, CDR2 ANQGSEA. Trimming removed 4 bases at V and 6 bases at J, with 9 bases between. CDR3 length equals 11 residues. The CDR3 DNA reads TGCAGCGTTGTTTCAGGGGCTGAAGCTTTCTTT. The encoded protein is CSVVSGAEAFF.

The chain uses TRBV10-3 and TRBJ2-6, with 10 bases that match TRBD1. V shed 9 bases and J 0 bases; nucleotides not matched to a gene: 5. The CDR3 has 16 residues. Looked up from germline, CDR1 is ENHRY and CDR2 is SYGVKD. CDR3 in amino acids: CAIGTGDSSGANVLTF. The CDR3 DNA follows: TGTGCCATTGGGACAGGGGATAGCTCTGGGGCCAACGTCCTGACTTTC.

The chain joins TRBV7-9 to TRBJ2-3; tentative D call: TRBD2 (5 bases). Germline V CDR1 and CDR2: SEHNR, FQNEAQ (reference sequence). This CDR3 has 15 residues. V lost 5 bases and J 2 bases, leaving 14 bases between the germline ends. The CDR3 region is CASSQNSRDTDTQYF. Written as DNA, the CDR3 is TGTGCCAGCAGCCAAAACTCGAGGGACACAGATACGCAGTATTTT.

The rearrangement links TRBV27 to TRBJ2-7; no firm D call. The CDR3 runs 14 residues. V lost 0 bases and J lost 5, with 11 bases in between. Germline CDR1 reads MNHEY; CDR2 reads SMNVEV (reference sequence). DNA of the CDR3: TGTGCCAGCAGTTTATCGAGAACAGCCAACGAGCAGTACTTC. It translates to CASSLSRTANEQYF.